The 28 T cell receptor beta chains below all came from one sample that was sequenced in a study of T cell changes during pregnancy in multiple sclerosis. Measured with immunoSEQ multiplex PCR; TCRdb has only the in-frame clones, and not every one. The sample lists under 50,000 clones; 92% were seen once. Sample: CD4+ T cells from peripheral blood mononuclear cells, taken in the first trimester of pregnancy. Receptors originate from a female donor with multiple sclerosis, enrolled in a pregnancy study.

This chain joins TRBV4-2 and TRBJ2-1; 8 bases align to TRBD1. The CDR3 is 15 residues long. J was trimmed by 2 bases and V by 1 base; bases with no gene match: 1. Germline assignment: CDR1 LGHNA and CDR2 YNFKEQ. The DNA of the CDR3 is TGTGCCAGCAGCCAAGCACAGGGGGCCTACAATGAGCAGTTCTTC. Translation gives CASSQAQGAYNEQFF.

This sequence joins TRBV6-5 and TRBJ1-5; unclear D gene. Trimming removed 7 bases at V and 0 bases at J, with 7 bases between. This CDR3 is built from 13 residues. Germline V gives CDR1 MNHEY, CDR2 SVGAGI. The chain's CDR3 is CASKRDSNQPQHF. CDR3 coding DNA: TGTGCCAGCAAACGGGATAGCAATCAGCCCCAGCATTTT.

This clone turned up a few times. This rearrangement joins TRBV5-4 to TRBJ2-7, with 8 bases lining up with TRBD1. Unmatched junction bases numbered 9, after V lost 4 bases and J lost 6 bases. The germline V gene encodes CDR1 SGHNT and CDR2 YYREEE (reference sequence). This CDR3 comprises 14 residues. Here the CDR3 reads CASSPGTGLSEQYF. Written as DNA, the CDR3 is TGTGCCAGCAGCCCTGGGACAGGTTTGAGCGAGCAGTACTTC.

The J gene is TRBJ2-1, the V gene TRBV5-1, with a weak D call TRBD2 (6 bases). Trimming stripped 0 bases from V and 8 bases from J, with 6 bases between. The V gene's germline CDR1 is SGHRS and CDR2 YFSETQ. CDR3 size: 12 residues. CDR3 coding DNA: TGCGCCAGCAGCTTGGCGGGGGATGAGCAGTTCTTC. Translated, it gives CASSLAGDEQFF.

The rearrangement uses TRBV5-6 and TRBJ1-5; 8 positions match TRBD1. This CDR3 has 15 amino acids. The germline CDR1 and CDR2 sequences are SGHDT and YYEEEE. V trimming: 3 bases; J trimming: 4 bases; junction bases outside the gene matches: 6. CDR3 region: CASSSRDRLNQPQHF. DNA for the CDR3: TGTGCCAGCAGCTCGCGGGACAGGCTTAATCAGCCCCAGCATTTT.

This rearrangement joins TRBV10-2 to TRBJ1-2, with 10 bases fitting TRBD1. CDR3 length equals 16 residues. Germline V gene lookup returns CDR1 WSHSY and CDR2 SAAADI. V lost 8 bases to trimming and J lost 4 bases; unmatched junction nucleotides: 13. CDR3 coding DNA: TGCGCCAGCTCACAGCAAGGGACAGGGGTAATCTATGGCTACACCTTC. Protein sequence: CASSQQGTGVIYGYTF.

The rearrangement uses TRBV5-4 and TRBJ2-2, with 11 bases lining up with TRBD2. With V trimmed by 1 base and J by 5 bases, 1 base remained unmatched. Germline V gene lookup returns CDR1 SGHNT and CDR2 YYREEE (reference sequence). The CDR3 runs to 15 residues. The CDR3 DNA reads TGTGCCAGCAGCTTGCCTAGCGGGAGGACCGGGGAGCTGTTTTTT. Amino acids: CASSLPSGRTGELFF.

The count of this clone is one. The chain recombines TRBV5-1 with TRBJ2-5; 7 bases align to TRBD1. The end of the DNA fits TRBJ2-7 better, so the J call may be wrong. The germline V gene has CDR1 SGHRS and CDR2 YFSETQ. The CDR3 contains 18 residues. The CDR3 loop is CASSLAVLTGNTEYEQYF. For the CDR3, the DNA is TGCGCCAGCAGCTTGGCGGTACTGACAGGGAATACTGAATACGAGCAGTACTTC.

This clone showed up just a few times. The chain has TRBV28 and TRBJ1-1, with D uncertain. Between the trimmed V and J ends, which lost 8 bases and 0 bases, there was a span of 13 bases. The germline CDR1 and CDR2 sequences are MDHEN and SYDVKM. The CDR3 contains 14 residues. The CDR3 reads CASGPGSMNTEAFF. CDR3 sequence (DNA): TGTGCCAGCGGACCGGGGTCCATGAACACTGAAGCTTTCTTT. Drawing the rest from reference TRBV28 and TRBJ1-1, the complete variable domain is DVKVTQSSRYLVKRTGEKVFLECVQDMDHENMFWYRQDPGLGLRLIYFSYDVKMKEKGDIPEGYSVSREKKERFSLILESASTNQTSMYLCASGPGSMNTEAFFGQGTRLTVV.

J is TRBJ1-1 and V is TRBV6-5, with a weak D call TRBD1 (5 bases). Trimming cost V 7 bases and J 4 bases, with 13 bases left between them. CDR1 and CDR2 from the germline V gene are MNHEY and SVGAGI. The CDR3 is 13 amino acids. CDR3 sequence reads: CASNLIQGTEAFF. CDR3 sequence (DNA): TGTGCCAGCAATTTAATCCAGGGCACTGAAGCTTTCTTT.

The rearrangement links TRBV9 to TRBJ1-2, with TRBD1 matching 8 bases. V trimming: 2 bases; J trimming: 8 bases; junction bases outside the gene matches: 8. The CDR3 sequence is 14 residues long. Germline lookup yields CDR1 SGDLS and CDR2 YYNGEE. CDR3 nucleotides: TGTGCCAGCAGCGTTTCCGACAGGGGCGGCGGCTACACCTTC. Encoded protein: CASSVSDRGGGYTF.

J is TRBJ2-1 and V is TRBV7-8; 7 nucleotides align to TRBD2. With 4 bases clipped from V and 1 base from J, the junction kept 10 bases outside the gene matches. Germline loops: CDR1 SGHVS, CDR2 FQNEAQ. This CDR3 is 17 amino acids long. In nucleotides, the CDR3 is TGTGCCAGCAGCTCCCCGCTAGCGGTTACTTCCTACAATGAGCAGTTCTTC. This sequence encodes CASSSPLAVTSYNEQFF.

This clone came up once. CDR3 protein: CASALAYNEQFF. The CDR3 bases are TGTGCCAGCGCCCTAGCCTACAATGAGCAGTTCTTC. The chain uses TRBV28 and TRBJ2-1; no firm D call. The V end lost 8 bases, the J end lost 2 bases, and 7 bases lay between the germline ends. The CDR3 is 12 amino acids. The germline V gene has CDR1 MDHEN and CDR2 SYDVKM.

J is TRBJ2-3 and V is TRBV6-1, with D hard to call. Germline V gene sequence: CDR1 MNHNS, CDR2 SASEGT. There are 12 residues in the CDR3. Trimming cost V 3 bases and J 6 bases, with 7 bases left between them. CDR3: CASSDHADTQYF. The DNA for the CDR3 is TGTGCCAGCAGTGACCACGCGGATACGCAGTATTTT.

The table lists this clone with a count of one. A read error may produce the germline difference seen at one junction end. CDR3: CASSSGFTDTQYF. The CDR3 bases are TGTGCTAGCAGCTCAGGGTTCACAGATACGCAGTATTTT. The rearrangement joins TRBV7-7 to TRBJ2-3, with D perhaps matching TRBD1 (5 bases). Germline-derived CDR1 and CDR2 are SSHAT and FNYEAQ (reference sequence). The CDR3 length is 13 residues.

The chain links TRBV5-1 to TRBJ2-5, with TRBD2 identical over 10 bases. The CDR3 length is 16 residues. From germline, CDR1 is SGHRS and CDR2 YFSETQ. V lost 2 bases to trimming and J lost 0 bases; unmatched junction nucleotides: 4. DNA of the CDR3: TGCGCCAGCAGCTTAACGACTAGCGGGTACCAAGAGACCCAGTACTTC. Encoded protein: CASSLTTSGYQETQYF.

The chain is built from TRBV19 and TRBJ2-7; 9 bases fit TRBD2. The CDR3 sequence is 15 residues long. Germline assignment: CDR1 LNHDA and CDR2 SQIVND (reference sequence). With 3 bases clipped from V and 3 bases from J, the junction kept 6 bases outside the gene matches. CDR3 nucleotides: TGTGCCAGTAGTATCTTAGCGGGAGATATCTACGAGCAGTACTTC. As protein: CASSILAGDIYEQYF. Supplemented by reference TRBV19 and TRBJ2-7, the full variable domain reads DGGITQSPKYLFRKEGQNVTLSCEQNLNHDAMYWYRQDPGQGLRLIYYSQIVNDFQKGDIAEGYSVSREKKESFPLTVTSAQKNPTAFYLCASSILAGDIYEQYFGPGTRLTVT.

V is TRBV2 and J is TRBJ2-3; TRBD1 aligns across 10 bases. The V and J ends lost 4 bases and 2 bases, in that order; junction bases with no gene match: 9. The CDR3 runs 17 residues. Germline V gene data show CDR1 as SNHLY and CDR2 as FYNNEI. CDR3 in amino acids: CASSAFTGTGATDTQYF. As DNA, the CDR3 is TGTGCCAGCAGTGCGTTCACCGGGACAGGGGCCACAGATACGCAGTATTTT.

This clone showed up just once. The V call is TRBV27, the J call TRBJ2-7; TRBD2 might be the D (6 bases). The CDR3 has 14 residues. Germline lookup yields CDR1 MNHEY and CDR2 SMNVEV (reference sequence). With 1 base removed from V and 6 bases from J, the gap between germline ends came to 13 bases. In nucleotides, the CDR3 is TGTGCCAGCAGTTTATGGGGGGAAATGGGCGAGCAGTACTTC. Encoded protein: CASSLWGEMGEQYF.

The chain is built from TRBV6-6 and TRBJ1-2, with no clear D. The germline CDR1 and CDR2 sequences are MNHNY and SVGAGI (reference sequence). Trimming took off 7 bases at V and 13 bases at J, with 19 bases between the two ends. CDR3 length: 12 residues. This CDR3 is CASTVQSLAFTF. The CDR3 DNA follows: TGTGCCAGCACGGTACAGTCCCTAGCATTCACCTTC.

The DNA of the CDR3 is TGTGCCAGCAGCTCCCTCCAACAGCGCGGGAGAACGCAGTTCTTC. Translating gives CASSSLQQRGRTQFF. The chain is built from TRBV5-6 and TRBJ2-1; 7 bases are a match to TRBD2. V lost 3 bases and J lost 12; bases outside the gene matches: 15. Germline loops: CDR1 SGHDT, CDR2 YYEEEE. The CDR3 covers 15 residues.

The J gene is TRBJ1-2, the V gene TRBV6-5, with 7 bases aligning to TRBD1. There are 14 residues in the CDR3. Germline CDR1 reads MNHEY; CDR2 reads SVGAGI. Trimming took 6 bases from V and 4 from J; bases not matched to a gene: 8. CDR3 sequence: CASRGQLLGYGYTF. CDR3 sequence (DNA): TGTGCCAGCAGGGGACAGCTACTCGGCTATGGCTACACCTTC.

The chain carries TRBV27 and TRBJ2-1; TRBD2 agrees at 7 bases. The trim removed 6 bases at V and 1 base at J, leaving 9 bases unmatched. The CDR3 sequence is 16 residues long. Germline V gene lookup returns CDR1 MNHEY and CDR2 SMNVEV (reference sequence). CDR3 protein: CASSAASGFSYNEQFF. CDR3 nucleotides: TGTGCCAGCAGCGCGGCTAGCGGATTTTCCTACAATGAGCAGTTCTTC.

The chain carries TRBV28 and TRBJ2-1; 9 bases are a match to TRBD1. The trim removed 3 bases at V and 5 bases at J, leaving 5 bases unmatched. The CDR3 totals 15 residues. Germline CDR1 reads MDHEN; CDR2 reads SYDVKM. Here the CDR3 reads CASSFPGQGNNEQFF. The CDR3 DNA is TGTGCCAGCAGTTTCCCCGGACAGGGGAACAATGAGCAGTTCTTC.

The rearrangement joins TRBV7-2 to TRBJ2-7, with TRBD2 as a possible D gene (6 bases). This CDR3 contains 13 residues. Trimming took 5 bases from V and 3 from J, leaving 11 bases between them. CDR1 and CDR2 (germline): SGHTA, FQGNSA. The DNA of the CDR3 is TGTGCCAGCAGCCGCTGGGGAGGCTACGAGCAGTACTTC. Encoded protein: CASSRWGGYEQYF.

The DNA of the CDR3 is TGCGCCAGCAGCCAAGATTCGGGATACGAGCAGTACTTC. It yields the protein CASSQDSGYEQYF. This rearrangement joins TRBV4-3 to TRBJ2-7; D is perhaps TRBD2 (5 bases). The CDR3 spans 13 residues. The ends were cut back, 0 bases at V and 4 bases at J, with 7 bases in the middle. The germline V gene encodes CDR1 LGHNA and CDR2 YSLEER.

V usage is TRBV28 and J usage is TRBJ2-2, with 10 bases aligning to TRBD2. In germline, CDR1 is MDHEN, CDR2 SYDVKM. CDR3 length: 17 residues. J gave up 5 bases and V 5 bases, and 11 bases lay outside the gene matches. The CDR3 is CASSPPWGAGGTGELFF. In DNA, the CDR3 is TGTGCCAGCAGTCCTCCCTGGGGAGCGGGAGGGACCGGGGAGCTGTTTTTT.

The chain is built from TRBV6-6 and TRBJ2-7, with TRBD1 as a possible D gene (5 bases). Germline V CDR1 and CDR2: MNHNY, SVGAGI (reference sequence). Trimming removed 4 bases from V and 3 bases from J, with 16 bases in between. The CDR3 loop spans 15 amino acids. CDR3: CASSSPATANYEQYF. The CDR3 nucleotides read TGTGCCAGCAGTTCCCCCGCGACAGCCAACTACGAGCAGTACTTC.